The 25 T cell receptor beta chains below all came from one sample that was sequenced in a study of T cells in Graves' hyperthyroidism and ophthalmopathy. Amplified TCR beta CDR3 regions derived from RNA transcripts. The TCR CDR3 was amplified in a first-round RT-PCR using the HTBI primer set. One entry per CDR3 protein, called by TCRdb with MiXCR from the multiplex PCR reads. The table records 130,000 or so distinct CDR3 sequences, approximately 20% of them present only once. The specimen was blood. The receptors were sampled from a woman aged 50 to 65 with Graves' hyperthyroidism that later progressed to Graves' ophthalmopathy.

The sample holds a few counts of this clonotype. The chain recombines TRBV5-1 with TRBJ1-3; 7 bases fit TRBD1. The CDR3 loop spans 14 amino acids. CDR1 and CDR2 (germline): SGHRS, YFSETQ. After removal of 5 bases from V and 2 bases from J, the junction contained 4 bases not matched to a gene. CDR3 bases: TGCGCCAGCAGGGGAGGGGGCACTGGAAACACCATATATTTT. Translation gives CASRGGGTGNTIYF.

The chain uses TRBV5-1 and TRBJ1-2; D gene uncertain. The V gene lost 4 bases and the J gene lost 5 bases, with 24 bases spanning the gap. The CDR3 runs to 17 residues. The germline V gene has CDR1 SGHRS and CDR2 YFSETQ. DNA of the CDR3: TGCGCCAGCAGCCCCTCACAACCAGGACTTCGTGGGTATGGCTACACCTTC. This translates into CASSPSQPGLRGYGYTF.

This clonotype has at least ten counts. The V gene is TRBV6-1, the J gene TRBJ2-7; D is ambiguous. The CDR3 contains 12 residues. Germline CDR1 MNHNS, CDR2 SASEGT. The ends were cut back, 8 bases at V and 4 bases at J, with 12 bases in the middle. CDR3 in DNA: TGTGCCAGCCGCGGAGTTACATACGAGCAGTACTTC. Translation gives CASRGVTYEQYF.

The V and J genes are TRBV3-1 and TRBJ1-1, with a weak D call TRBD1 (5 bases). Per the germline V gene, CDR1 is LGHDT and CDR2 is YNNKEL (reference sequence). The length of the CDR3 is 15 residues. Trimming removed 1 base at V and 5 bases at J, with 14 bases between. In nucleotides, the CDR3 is TGTGCCAGCAGCCAAGGGACCGGGGCTACGACTGAAGCTTTCTTT. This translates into CASSQGTGATTEAFF.

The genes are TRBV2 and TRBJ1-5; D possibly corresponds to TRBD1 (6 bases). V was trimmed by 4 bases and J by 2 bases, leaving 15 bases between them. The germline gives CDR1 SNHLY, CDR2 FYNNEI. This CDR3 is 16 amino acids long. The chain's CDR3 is CASSVSYRVGNQPQHF. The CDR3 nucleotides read TGTGCCAGCAGTGTAAGTTACAGGGTTGGCAATCAGCCCCAGCATTTT.

CDR3 in amino acids: CASSLNQGTEAFF. CDR3 DNA sequence: TGTGCCAGCAGTTTAAACCAGGGCACTGAAGCTTTCTTT. The rearrangement links TRBV27 to TRBJ1-1, with D possibly being TRBD1 (5 bases). Trimming cost V 2 bases and J 4 bases, with 8 bases left between them. The CDR3 runs to 13 residues. Germline values: CDR1 MNHEY, CDR2 SMNVEV (reference sequence).

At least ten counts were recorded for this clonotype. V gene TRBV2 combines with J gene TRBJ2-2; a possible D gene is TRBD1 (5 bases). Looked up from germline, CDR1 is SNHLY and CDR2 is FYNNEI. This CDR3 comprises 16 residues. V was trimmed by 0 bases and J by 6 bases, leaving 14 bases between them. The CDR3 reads CASSEALIRVAGELFF. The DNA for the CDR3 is TGTGCCAGCAGTGAAGCTTTGATCAGGGTAGCCGGGGAGCTGTTTTTT.

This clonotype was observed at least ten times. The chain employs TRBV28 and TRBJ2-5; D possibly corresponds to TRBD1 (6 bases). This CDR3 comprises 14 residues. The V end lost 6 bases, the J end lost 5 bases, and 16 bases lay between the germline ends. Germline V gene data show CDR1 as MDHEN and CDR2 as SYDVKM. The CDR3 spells CASSDRRIAETQYF. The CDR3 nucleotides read TGTGCCAGCAGCGACAGGAGGATTGCGGAGACCCAGTACTTC.

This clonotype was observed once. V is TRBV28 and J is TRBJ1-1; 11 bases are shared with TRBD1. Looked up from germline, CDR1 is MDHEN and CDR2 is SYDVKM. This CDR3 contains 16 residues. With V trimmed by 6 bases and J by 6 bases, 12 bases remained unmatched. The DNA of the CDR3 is TGTGCCAGCAGCCACCTCGGACAGGGGGCGCGCGCTGAAGCTTTCTTT. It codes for CASSHLGQGARAEAFF.

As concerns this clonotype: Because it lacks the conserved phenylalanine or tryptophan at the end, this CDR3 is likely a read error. The CDR3 DNA reads as TGCGCCAGCAGCCAAGTGGAGAGCAGCACAGATACGCAGTATTCT. It yields the protein CASSQVESSTDTQYS. The chain uses TRBV4-1 and TRBJ2-3; D remains unclear. Looked up from germline, CDR1 is MGHRA and CDR2 is YSYEKL. With 1 base removed from V and 0 bases from J, the gap between germline ends came to 8 bases. The CDR3 contains 15 residues.

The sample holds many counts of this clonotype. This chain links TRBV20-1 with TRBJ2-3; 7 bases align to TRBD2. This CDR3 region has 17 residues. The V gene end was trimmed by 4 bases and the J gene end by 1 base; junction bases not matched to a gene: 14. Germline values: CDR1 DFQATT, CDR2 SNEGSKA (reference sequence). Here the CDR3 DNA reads TGCAGTGCTACAGGTCGAAGGGAGGGACGAGGCACAGATACGCAGTATTTT. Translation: CSATGRREGRGTDTQYF.

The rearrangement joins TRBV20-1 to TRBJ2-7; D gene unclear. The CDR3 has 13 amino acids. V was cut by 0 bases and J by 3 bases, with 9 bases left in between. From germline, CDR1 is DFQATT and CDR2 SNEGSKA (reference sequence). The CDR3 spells CSARDRVNYEQYF. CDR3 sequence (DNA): TGCAGTGCTAGAGATCGCGTTAACTACGAGCAGTACTTC.

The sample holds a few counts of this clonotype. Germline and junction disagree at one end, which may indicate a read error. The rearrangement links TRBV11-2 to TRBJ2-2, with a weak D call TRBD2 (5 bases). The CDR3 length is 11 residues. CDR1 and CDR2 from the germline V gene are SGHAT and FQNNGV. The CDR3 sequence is CATSNTGELLF. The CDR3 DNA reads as TGTGCCACCTCGAACACCGGGGAGCTGCTTTTT.

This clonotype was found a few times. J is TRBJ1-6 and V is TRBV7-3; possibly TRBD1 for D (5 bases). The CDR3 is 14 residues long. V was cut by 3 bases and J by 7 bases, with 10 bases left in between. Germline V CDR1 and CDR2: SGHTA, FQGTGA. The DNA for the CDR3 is TGTGCCAGCAGCTTTCAGGGACGGAATTCACCCCTCCACTTT. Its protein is CASSFQGRNSPLHF.

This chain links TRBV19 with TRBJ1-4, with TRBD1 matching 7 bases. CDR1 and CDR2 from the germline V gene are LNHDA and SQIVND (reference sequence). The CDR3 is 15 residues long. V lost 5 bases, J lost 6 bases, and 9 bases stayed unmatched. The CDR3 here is CASSVTGTDYEKLFF. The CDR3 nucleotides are TGTGCCAGTAGTGTAACCGGGACAGATTATGAAAAACTGTTTTTT.

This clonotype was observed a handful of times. The chain's CDR3 is CAWSVRDTDTQYF. CDR3 nucleotide sequence: TGTGCCTGGAGTGTACGAGATACAGATACGCAGTATTTT. This sequence joins TRBV30 and TRBJ2-3; the D is unclear. Germline V gene lookup returns CDR1 GTSNPN and CDR2 SVGIG (reference sequence). Trimming shortened V by 0 bases and J by 3 bases, and 7 bases separated the two germline ends. The length of the CDR3 is 13 residues.

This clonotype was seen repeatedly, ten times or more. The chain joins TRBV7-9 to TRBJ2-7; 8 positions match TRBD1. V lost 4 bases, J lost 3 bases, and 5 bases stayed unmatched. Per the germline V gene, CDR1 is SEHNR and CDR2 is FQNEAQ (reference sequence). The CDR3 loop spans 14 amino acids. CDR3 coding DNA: TGTGCCAGCAGCTCAGGAACAGGGGGCTACGAGCAGTACTTC. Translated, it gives CASSSGTGGYEQYF.

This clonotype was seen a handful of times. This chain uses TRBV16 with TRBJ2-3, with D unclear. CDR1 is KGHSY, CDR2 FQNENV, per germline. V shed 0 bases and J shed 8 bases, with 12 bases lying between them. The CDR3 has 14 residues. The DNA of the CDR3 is TGTGCCAGCAGCCAATCGATGGGCAGCCTTACGCAGTATTTT. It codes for CASSQSMGSLTQYF.

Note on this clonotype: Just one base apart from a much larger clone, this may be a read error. The CDR3 region has the DNA TGTGCCGGTGGACTAGCGGCGCAGGGTGAGCAGTCCTTC. It specifies CAGGLAAQGEQSF. The rearrangement joins TRBV30 to TRBJ2-1; 10 positions match TRBD2. This CDR3 region has 13 residues. Germline-derived CDR1 and CDR2 are GTSNPN and SVGIG (reference sequence).

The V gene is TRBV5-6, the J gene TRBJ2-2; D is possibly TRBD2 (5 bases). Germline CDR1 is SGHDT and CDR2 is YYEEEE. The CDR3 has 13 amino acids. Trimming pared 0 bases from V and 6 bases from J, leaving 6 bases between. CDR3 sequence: CASSLGRSGELFF. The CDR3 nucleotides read TGTGCCAGCAGCTTGGGGAGGTCCGGGGAGCTGTTTTTT.

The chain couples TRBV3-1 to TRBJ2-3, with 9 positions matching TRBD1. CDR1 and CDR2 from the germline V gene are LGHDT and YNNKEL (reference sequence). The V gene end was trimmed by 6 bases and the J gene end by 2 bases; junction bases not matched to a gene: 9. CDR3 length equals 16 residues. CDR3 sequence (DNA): TGTGCCAGCAGAACTACCGGGACAGGGTTCACAGATACGCAGTATTTT. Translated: CASRTTGTGFTDTQYF.

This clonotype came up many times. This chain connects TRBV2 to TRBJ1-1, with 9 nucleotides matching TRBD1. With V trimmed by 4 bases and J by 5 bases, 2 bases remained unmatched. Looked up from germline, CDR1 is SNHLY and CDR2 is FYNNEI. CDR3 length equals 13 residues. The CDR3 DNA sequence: TGTGCCAGCAGTGTACAGGGGGCGACTGAAGCTTTCTTT. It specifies CASSVQGATEAFF.

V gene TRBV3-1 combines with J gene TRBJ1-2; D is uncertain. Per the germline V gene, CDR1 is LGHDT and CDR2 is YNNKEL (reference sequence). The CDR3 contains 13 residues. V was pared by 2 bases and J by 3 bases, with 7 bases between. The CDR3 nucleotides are TGTGCCAGCAGCCAAAGCCAGGACTATGGCTACACCTTC. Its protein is CASSQSQDYGYTF.

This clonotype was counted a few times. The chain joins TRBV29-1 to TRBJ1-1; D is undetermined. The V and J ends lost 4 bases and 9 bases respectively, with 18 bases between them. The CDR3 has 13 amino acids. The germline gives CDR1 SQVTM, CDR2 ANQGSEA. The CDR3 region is CSVANSGSSQAFF. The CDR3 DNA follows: TGCAGCGTTGCCAACTCCGGGTCTTCCCAAGCTTTCTTT. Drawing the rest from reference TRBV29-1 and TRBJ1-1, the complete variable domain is SAVISQKPSRDICQRGTSLTIQCQVDSQVTMMFWYRQQPGQSLTLIATANQGSEATYESGFVIDKFPISRPNLTFSTLTVSNMSPEDSSIYLCSVANSGSSQAFFGQGTRLTVV.

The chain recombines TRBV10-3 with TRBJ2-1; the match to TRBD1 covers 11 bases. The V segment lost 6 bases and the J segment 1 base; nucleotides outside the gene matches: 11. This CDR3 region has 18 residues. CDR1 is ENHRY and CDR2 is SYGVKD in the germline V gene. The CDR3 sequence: CAISPGQGEGDSYNEQFF. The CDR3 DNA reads TGTGCCATCAGCCCGGGACAGGGGGAGGGGGATTCCTACAATGAGCAGTTCTTC.